The 9 T cell receptor beta chains in this list originate from one sample, sequenced in a study of molecular identifiers for immune sequencing clone quantification (dated by TCRdb to 2016 to 2019). The library was built by means of PCR. These reads were obtained on an Illumina HiSeq 4000. The raw public data were reprocessed by TCRdb itself: fastp quality trimming at Q25, MiXCR clonotype calling, in-frame beta chains only. All rows with the same CDR3 protein become a single entry with the most common DNA and genes. A total of more than 250,000 distinct CDR3 sequences appear in this sample, around a fifth of them only once. The ten largest clonotypes hold approximately 0.84% of the sample. The sample taken for sequencing was naive CD8+ T cells from blood, with Jurkat cell RNA spiked in. The cell subset or site tag for this specimen amounts to: FACS-sorted CD8+CD4-CCR7+CD45RA+ naive T cells. All receptors come from a human donor in good health. Some libraries in this study had Jurkat cell RNA spiked in.

In its sample, this clonotype was seen a few times. The rearrangement links TRBV12-5 to TRBJ1-1; D is uncertain. Germline CDR1 is LGHNT and CDR2 is FRNRAP. Deletions cut 7 bases from V and 0 bases from J, with 9 bases between. The CDR3 is 13 residues long. CDR3 loop: CASVGSMNTEAFF. DNA of the CDR3: TGTGCTAGTGTCGGGTCCATGAACACTGAAGCTTTCTTT.

This clonotype was counted many times. The J gene is TRBJ1-2, the V gene TRBV6-2 or TRBV6-3; a weak D match, TRBD1 (5 bases). Germline V CDR1 and CDR2: MNHEY, SVGEGT. Deletions cut 6 bases from V and 7 bases from J, with 18 bases between. The CDR3 runs 14 residues. CDR3 nucleotides: TGTGCCAGCAGACAGGAAAGAATTGACATTGGCTACACCTTC. The encoded protein is CASRQERIDIGYTF.

This clonotype has a count of ten or more. The chain has TRBV6-5 and TRBJ1-6; 7 bases agree with TRBD1. V was clipped by 6 bases and J by 8 bases; unmatched bases: 13. The CDR3 totals 16 residues. Germline CDR1 MNHEY, CDR2 SVGAGI. The CDR3: CASSPPDRVNDSPLHF. In nucleotides, the CDR3 is TGTGCCAGCAGCCCTCCTGACAGGGTAAATGATTCACCCCTCCACTTT.

V is TRBV3-2 and J is TRBJ2-3. TRBV3-2 is deemed a pseudogene. The CDR3 runs to 15 residues. CDR3 coding DNA: TGTGCCAGCAGCAAGAGGTCGTCCGACTTAGATACGCAGTATTTT. It specifies CASSKRSSDLDTQYF.

This clonotype was recorded many times. The chain joins TRBV5-1 to TRBJ2-5, with 11 positions matching TRBD1. The length of the CDR3 is 16 residues. Germline V gives CDR1 SGHRS, CDR2 YFSETQ. V gave up 4 bases and J gave up 4 bases; unmatched junction bases: 9. The CDR3 protein is CASSVGQGGLGETQYF. CDR3 DNA: TGCGCCAGCAGCGTGGGACAGGGGGGTTTGGGAGAGACCCAGTACTTC.

This clonotype was observed a handful of times. A much larger clone sits a single nucleotide away, making a read error possible. This rearrangement joins TRBV14 to TRBJ2-7; TRBD1 aligns across 7 bases. CDR1 is SGHDN and CDR2 is FVKESK in the germline V gene. The CDR3 consists of 15 residues. The CDR3 reads CASGQDETGYYEQYF. In nucleotides, the CDR3 is TGTGCCAGCGGCCAAGATGAGACAGGGTACTACGAGCAGTACTTC.

A word on this clonotype: A read error may explain this, as a much larger clone is one base away. This chain joins TRBV4-3 and TRBJ2-5, with D perhaps given as TRBD1 or TRBD2 (5 bases each). CDR3 length: 16 residues. Looked up from germline, CDR1 is LGHNA and CDR2 is YSLEER. The CDR3 DNA sequence: TGCGCCAGCAGCCAAGATCTACTACCCGAGATAGGGACCCAGCACTTC. Amino acids: CASSQDLLPEIGTQHF.

At least ten counts were recorded for this clonotype. The DNA for the CDR3 is TGTGCCAGTAGTGCCACTAGCGTCGAGACCCAGTACTTC. It encodes CASSATSVETQYF. The chain links TRBV19 to TRBJ2-5, with 7 nucleotides matching TRBD2. The trim removed 5 bases at V and 5 bases at J, leaving 5 bases unmatched. Germline CDR1 is LNHDA and CDR2 is SQIVND (reference sequence). This CDR3 has 13 amino acids. Variable domain in full (rest from reference TRBV19 and TRBJ2-5): DGGITQSPKYLFRKEGQNVTLSCEQNLNHDAMYWYRQDPGQGLRLIYYSQIVNDFQKGDIAEGYSVSREKKESFPLTVTSAQKNPTAFYLCASSATSVETQYFGPGTRLLVL.

Ten or more counts support this clonotype. V gene TRBV4-1 combines with J gene TRBJ1-1; maybe TRBD1 (6 bases). Germline CDR1 and CDR2: MGHRA and YSYEKL. The CDR3 loop spans 14 amino acids. V was clipped by 2 bases and J by 6 bases, with 13 bases between them. The CDR3 protein is CASSQPSGGPEAFF. Written as DNA, the CDR3 is TGCGCCAGCAGCCAACCCAGCGGGGGCCCTGAAGCTTTCTTT.